Below are 13 T cell receptor beta chains sequenced from a single sample in a study of blood T cell repertoires in COVID-19. Measured with immunoSEQ multiplex PCR; TCRdb has only the in-frame clones, and not every one. Here the sample spans 45,000 to 55,000 clones, around 86% being singletons. The sequenced material came from peripheral blood. The source of these receptors is a man aged 50 to 59 with active COVID-19.

The V gene is TRBV7-2, the J gene TRBJ1-5; D remains unclear. V was shortened by 5 bases and J by 4 bases, with 12 bases between the two germline ends. Germline loops: CDR1 SGHTA, CDR2 FQGNSA. This CDR3 is 14 amino acids long. CDR3 DNA sequence: TGTGCCAGCAGCAACGAAAGAGGTAATCAGCCCCAGCATTTT. Translated: CASSNERGNQPQHF.

The rearrangement joins TRBV7-2 to TRBJ1-5; D possibly corresponds to TRBD1 (6 bases). CDR1 and CDR2 from the germline V gene are SGHTA and FQGNSA. The CDR3 totals 18 residues. Trimming removed 6 bases at V and 0 bases at J, with 21 bases between. The CDR3 DNA is TGTGCCAGCAGTTTACTGGGGCGGGGGGCCTCTAGCAATCAGCCCCAGCATTTT. This gives the protein CASSLLGRGASSNQPQHF.

This clone showed up just a few times. The chain employs TRBV6-2 or TRBV6-3 and TRBJ1-5, with 7 positions matching TRBD1. Unmatched junction bases numbered 12, after V lost 6 bases and J lost 4 bases. The CDR3 totals 16 residues. Germline V CDR1 and CDR2: MNHEY, SVGEGT. Here the CDR3 DNA reads TGTGCCAGCAGCCCTCCCCCAGGGGGAAGGAATCAGCCCCAGCATTTT. This sequence encodes CASSPPPGGRNQPQHF.

V usage is TRBV29-1 and J usage is TRBJ1-2; 8 nucleotides line up with TRBD1. The CDR3 consists of 12 residues. The junction had 8 bases not matched to a gene; V was cut back by 7 bases and J by 7 bases. Germline loops: CDR1 SQVTM, CDR2 ANQGSEA. Here the CDR3 reads CSAPGQGLGYTF. CDR3 DNA: TGCAGCGCCCCCGGACAGGGACTTGGCTACACCTTC.

This clone has only one observation. J is TRBJ2-7 and V is TRBV5-4, with TRBD1 matching 7 bases. Per germline, CDR1 SGHNT and CDR2 YYREEE (reference sequence). This CDR3 has 15 amino acids. The trim removed 5 bases at V and 0 bases at J, leaving 8 bases unmatched. The CDR3 region has the DNA TGTGCCAGCAGGCCGACAGGGCAGACCTCCTACGAGCAGTACTTC. Amino acids: CASRPTGQTSYEQYF.

This sequence joins TRBV29-1 and TRBJ2-7, with 10 bases that match TRBD1. This CDR3 comprises 12 residues. The ends lost 7 bases at V and 4 bases at J; junction bases unmatched: 4. Germline loops: CDR1 SQVTM, CDR2 ANQGSEA. The CDR3 DNA is TGCAGCGCTCGGGACAGGGGTTACGAGCAGTACTTC. This encodes CSARDRGYEQYF.

The chain recombines TRBV3-1 (or the pseudogene TRBV3-2) with TRBJ1-1; 8 bases fit TRBD1. CDR3 size: 14 residues. Germline loops: CDR1 LGHDT, CDR2 YNNKEL (reference sequence). The junction had 2 bases not matched to a gene; V was cut back by 2 bases and J by 3 bases. CDR3 coding DNA: TGTGCCAGCAGCCAAACAGGGGGAGACACTGAAGCTTTCTTT. This encodes CASSQTGGDTEAFF.

The rearrangement uses TRBV7-2 and TRBJ2-5, with a tentative D call TRBD2 (6 bases). V lost 0 bases, J lost 5 bases, and 10 bases lay in between. The germline gives CDR1 SGHTA, CDR2 FQGNSA. The CDR3 runs to 14 residues. CDR3 DNA sequence: TGTGCCAGCAGCTTAGCCGGGGGTGAGGAGACCCAGTACTTC. Its protein is CASSLAGGEETQYF.

The genes are TRBV5-1 and TRBJ2-1; TRBD1 is a possible D gene (5 bases). Trimming took 2 bases from V and 5 from J, leaving 17 bases between them. Germline CDR1 is SGHRS and CDR2 is YFSETQ. CDR3 length: 16 residues. CDR3 nucleotides: TGCGCCAGCAGCTTCAGGAGTCTAGGGGTAAACAATGAGCAGTTCTTC. It specifies CASSFRSLGVNNEQFF. Looking up the rest from reference TRBV5-1 and TRBJ2-1 gives the full variable domain: KAGVTQTPRYLIKTRGQQVTLSCSPISGHRSVSWYQQTPGQGLQFLFEYFSETQRNKGNFPGRFSGRQFSNSRSEMNVSTLELGDSALYLCASSFRSLGVNNEQFFGPGTRLTVL.

The chain carries TRBV23-1 and TRBJ1-6; 11 bases align to TRBD1. TRBV23-1 is classed as an ORF, of uncertain function. Germline trimming cut 4 bases from V and 8 bases from J; bases unmatched to any gene: 16. The CDR3 has 19 amino acids. CDR3 amino acids: CASSPSGQGVLRDDSPLHF. The CDR3 DNA is TGCGCCAGCAGTCCCTCGGGACAGGGGGTTCTTCGAGATGATTCACCCCTCCACTTT.

The table lists this clone with a few counts. The chain couples TRBV27 to TRBJ2-7; 7 bases map to TRBD1. Losses at the gene ends were 5 bases for V and 3 bases for J; bases not matched to a gene: 10. The CDR3 is 15 residues long. Germline values: CDR1 MNHEY, CDR2 SMNVEV (reference sequence). CDR3 sequence reads: CASSTTEGGHYEQYF. The DNA for the CDR3 is TGTGCCAGCAGTACCACCGAAGGGGGCCACTACGAGCAGTACTTC.

DNA of the CDR3: TGTGCCAGCAGTACAGGGATAATTAAGCCCCAGCATTTT. It codes for CASSTGIIKPQHF. The rearrangement joins TRBV2 to TRBJ1-5; weak D call: TRBD1 (6 bases). The germline CDR1 and CDR2 sequences are SNHLY and FYNNEI. The V gene lost 5 bases and the J gene lost 8 bases, with 13 bases spanning the gap. The CDR3 covers 13 residues.

The rearrangement links TRBV7-2 to TRBJ2-1; no reliable D call. The CDR3 contains 14 residues. Germline V gene lookup returns CDR1 SGHTA and CDR2 FQGNSA. The germline V and J ends were trimmed by 1 base and 5 bases, with 9 bases remaining between them. CDR3 DNA: TGTGCCAGCAGCTTAGTAGCACCAAACAATGAGCAGTTCTTC. This sequence encodes CASSLVAPNNEQFF.